Presented here are 30 T cell receptor beta chains from one specimen sequenced in a study of quantifying T cell responses using KT2 cells. Study summary: cDNA was made from DNase-treated RNA using alpha and beta constant primers.

The cDNA 3' end received a ligated oligonucleotide with a UMI. The first PCR ran 4 to 5 cycles with an equimolar RC1.1 and RC1.2 beta primer mix. Using its own MiXCR run on the UMI-ligation and nested PCR reads, TCRdb lists one record per CDR3 protein. The data hold 40,000 to 50,000 distinct CDR3 sequences, with over 15% observed a single time. The sample comprised PBMCs spiked with cells of the T cell clone KT2. The receptor set was obtained from a human donor.

The V call is TRBV12-3 or TRBV12-4, the J call TRBJ2-3, with D hard to call. This CDR3 region has 15 residues. With 3 bases removed from V and 4 bases from J, the gap between germline ends came to 14 bases. The CDR3 nucleotides read TGTGCCAGCAGTTTTTCGTCTCAAGGCGCAGATACGCAGTATTTT. Translating it yields CASSFSSQGADTQYF.

This clonotype was picked up a small number of times. The V gene is TRBV10-3, the J gene TRBJ2-5, with TRBD2 matching over 7 bases. The CDR3 spans 14 residues. The germline gives CDR1 ENHRY, CDR2 SYGVKD. The trim removed 2 bases at V and 5 bases at J, leaving 5 bases unmatched. CDR3 in DNA: TGTGCCATCAGTGAGGCTAGCGGACCCGAGACCCAGTACTTC. Encoded protein: CAISEASGPETQYF.

This clonotype was found many times. The rearrangement links TRBV6-1 to TRBJ2-3; 8 bases are a match to TRBD1. Germline CDR1 and CDR2: MNHNS and SASEGT. The CDR3 consists of 13 residues. V gave up 7 bases and J gave up 4 bases; unmatched junction bases: 4. CDR3 protein: CASKTGEPDTQYF. The CDR3 coding sequence is TGTGCCAGCAAGACAGGGGAGCCAGATACGCAGTATTTT.

This clonotype was detected a few times. The genes are TRBV23-1 and TRBJ1-5, with a possible D match to TRBD1 (5 bases). TRBV23-1 is an ORF, with its function uncertain. The ends were cut back, 4 bases at V and 3 bases at J, with 13 bases in the middle. The CDR3 runs to 15 residues. Here the CDR3 DNA reads TGCGCCAGCAGTCGGCGCCGGGGGGACAATCAGCCCCAGCATTTT. This gives the protein CASSRRRGDNQPQHF.

The chain employs TRBV3-1 and TRBJ2-1; 8 positions match TRBD2. The ends lost 1 base at V and 5 bases at J; junction bases unmatched: 7. The germline gives CDR1 LGHDT, CDR2 YNNKEL (reference sequence). CDR3 length: 16 amino acids. Here the CDR3 reads CASSQVVTSGNNEQFF. CDR3 DNA sequence: TGTGCCAGCAGCCAAGTGGTCACTAGCGGCAACAATGAGCAGTTCTTC.

The sample holds a few counts of this clonotype. This rearrangement joins TRBV12-3 or TRBV12-4 to TRBJ2-3; unclear D gene. V shed 2 bases and J shed 4 bases, with 16 bases lying between them. CDR3 size: 16 residues. DNA of the CDR3: TGTGCCAGCAGTTTATGGGTACCCTCATTTTCAGATACGCAGTATTTT. Translated: CASSLWVPSFSDTQYF.

The J gene is TRBJ1-1, the V gene TRBV18, with 7 bases lining up with TRBD1. J gave up 1 base and V 3 bases, and 2 bases lay outside the gene matches. Germline assignment: CDR1 KGHSH and CDR2 LQKENI. The CDR3 is 14 amino acids. The CDR3 region has the DNA TGTGCCAGCTCACCCCGGGACAGGAACACTGAAGCTTTCTTT. Translation: CASSPRDRNTEAFF. Looking up the rest from reference TRBV18 and TRBJ1-1 gives the full variable domain: NAGVMQNPRHLVRRRGQEARLRCSPMKGHSHVYWYRQLPEEGLKFMVYLQKENIIDESGMPKERFSAEFPKEGPSILRIQQVVRGDSAAYFCASSPRDRNTEAFFGQGTRLTVV.

This sequence joins TRBV10-3 and TRBJ1-1; tentative D call: TRBD1 (6 bases). CDR1 and CDR2 (germline): ENHRY, SYGVKD. The length of the CDR3 is 13 residues. Deletions cut 10 bases from V and 5 bases from J, with 17 bases between. The CDR3 loop reads CATRTEGWTEAFF. Here the CDR3 DNA reads TGTGCCACGAGGACAGAGGGATGGACTGAAGCTTTCTTT.

V gene TRBV4-2 combines with J gene TRBJ1-1; TRBD1 might be the D (5 bases). This CDR3 has 17 residues. V shed 1 base and J shed 4 bases, with 19 bases lying between them. From germline, CDR1 is LGHNA and CDR2 YNFKEQ. CDR3 DNA: TGTGCCAGCAGCCAAGTGGATCGGGACTCGTCATTCACTGAAGCTTTCTTT. It codes for CASSQVDRDSSFTEAFF.

This clonotype turned up a few times. The chain recombines TRBV12-3 or TRBV12-4 with TRBJ1-2, with a weak D call TRBD1 (5 bases). V lost 5 bases to trimming and J lost 7 bases, with 20 bases between them. The CDR3 has 15 amino acids. The CDR3 reads CASSAYRPARGGYTF. CDR3 sequence (DNA): TGTGCCAGCAGTGCCTACAGGCCCGCTAGAGGTGGCTACACCTTC.

This clonotype was detected a few times. This sequence joins TRBV6-5 and TRBJ2-7; 10 bases align to TRBD2. CDR1 is MNHEY and CDR2 is SVGAGI in the germline V gene. Germline trimming cut 6 bases from V and 0 bases from J; bases unmatched to any gene: 11. The CDR3 is 17 residues long. In nucleotides, the CDR3 is TGTGCCAGCAGCCGTCGCCGTAGCGGGAGGAGCTCCTACGAGCAGTACTTC. Translation gives CASSRRRSGRSSYEQYF.

This clonotype has ten or more counts. This chain uses TRBV12-3 or TRBV12-4 with TRBJ2-3; 12 nucleotides agree with TRBD2. After removal of 6 bases from V and 4 bases from J, the junction contained 5 bases not matched to a gene. This CDR3 has 15 amino acids. In DNA form, the CDR3 reads TGTGCCAGCAGCCTAGCGGGAGGGCTGGCAGATACGCAGTATTTT. This encodes CASSLAGGLADTQYF.

The chain links TRBV20-1 to TRBJ2-5, with TRBD2 matching 7 bases. CDR3 length: 15 amino acids. V lost 4 bases to trimming and J lost 6 bases; unmatched junction nucleotides: 14. The V gene's germline CDR1 is DFQATT and CDR2 SNEGSKA (reference sequence). The CDR3 sequence is CSAKLPGEGMKTQYF. DNA of the CDR3: TGCAGTGCTAAGCTTCCGGGGGAGGGTATGAAGACCCAGTACTTC.

The rearrangement joins TRBV15 to TRBJ2-4, with 12 positions matching TRBD2. There are 17 residues in the CDR3. After removal of 4 bases from V and 7 bases from J, the junction contained 11 bases not matched to a gene. The germline V gene encodes CDR1 LNHNV and CDR2 YYDKDF (reference sequence). DNA of the CDR3: TGTGCCACCAGCACCCGGCTAGCGGGAGGGAGAGGGAACATTCAGTACTTC. Amino acid sequence: CATSTRLAGGRGNIQYF.

The sample holds a few counts of this clonotype. V is TRBV29-1 and J is TRBJ1-2; D uncertain. In germline, CDR1 is SQVTM, CDR2 ANQGSEA. The CDR3 is 13 residues long. V was trimmed by 4 bases and J by 0 bases, leaving 9 bases between them. The CDR3 DNA reads TGCAGCGTTGGAAGGCCCACTAACTATGGCTACACCTTC. It yields the protein CSVGRPTNYGYTF.

The chain recombines TRBV19 with TRBJ1-5; no firm D call. The V and J ends lost 5 bases and 4 bases respectively, with 15 bases between them. The CDR3 runs to 15 residues. Germline CDR1 and CDR2: LNHDA and SQIVND (reference sequence). The CDR3 DNA reads as TGTGCCAGTAGTGCGACACGGAATACAAATCAGCCCCAGCATTTT. Protein: CASSATRNTNQPQHF.

The chain employs TRBV7-2 and TRBJ1-1, with D unresolved. Germline CDR1 and CDR2: SGHTA and FQGNSA. The V gene lost 8 bases and the J gene lost 1 base, with 11 bases spanning the gap. CDR3 size: 13 residues. CDR3 in amino acids: CASGINTNTEAFF. The CDR3 bases are TGTGCCAGCGGCATTAATACGAACACTGAAGCTTTCTTT.

This clonotype was detected many times. The chain links TRBV7-9 to TRBJ2-7; 8 bases line up with TRBD1. Germline V lookup: CDR1 SEHNR, CDR2 FQNEAQ (reference sequence). Trimming cost V 0 bases and J 4 bases; bases outside gene matches: 2. This CDR3 contains 14 residues. The CDR3: CASSLADRDYEQYF. CDR3 nucleotide sequence: TGTGCCAGCAGCTTAGCGGACAGGGATTACGAGCAGTACTTC.

The V call is TRBV6-1, the J call TRBJ2-5; possibly TRBD2 for D (5 bases). The CDR3 sequence is 17 residues long. Trimming removed 5 bases from V and 2 bases from J, with 21 bases in between. CDR1 is MNHNS, CDR2 SASEGT, per germline. CDR3 amino acids: CASSYTAQAGLQETQYF. The CDR3 DNA reads TGTGCCAGCAGTTATACGGCTCAGGCGGGCTTACAAGAGACCCAGTACTTC.

This clonotype was recorded at least ten times. The genes are TRBV20-1 and TRBJ1-2; 7 bases agree with TRBD1. CDR1 is DFQATT and CDR2 is SNEGSKA in the germline V gene (reference sequence). This CDR3 has 15 amino acids. With 0 bases clipped from V and 2 bases from J, the junction kept 6 bases outside the gene matches. CDR3 nucleotides: TGCAGTGCTAGAGATCGACAGGGTTGGAACTATGGCTACACCTTC. The encoded protein is CSARDRQGWNYGYTF.

This clonotype was recorded at least ten times. The chain employs TRBV11-2 and TRBJ2-1; 11 bases map to TRBD2. The CDR3 has 12 residues. Germline loops: CDR1 SGHAT, CDR2 FQNNGV. Trimming at V came to 5 bases and at J to 12 bases, leaving 3 bases not matched to a gene. CDR3 coding DNA: TGTGCCAGCAGCCTAGGGACTAGCGGGCAGTTCTTC. Protein product: CASSLGTSGQFF. Full variable domain (missing parts from reference TRBV11-2 and TRBJ2-1): EAGVAQSPRYKIIEKRQSVAFWCNPISGHATLYWYQQILGQGPKLLIQFQNNGVVDDSQLPKDRFSAERLKGVDSTLKIQPAKLEDSAVYLCASSLGTSGQFFGPGTRLTVL.

This clonotype was recorded many times. This sequence joins TRBV6-5 and TRBJ2-1; 10 bases fit TRBD2. Germline CDR1 reads MNHEY; CDR2 reads SVGAGI. This CDR3 spans 21 amino acids. The ends lost 0 bases at V and 6 bases at J; junction bases unmatched: 20. The CDR3 DNA follows: TGTGCCAGCAGTTACTCGACGGTTTGGGCTAGCGGGGGACAAAGAGGCAATGAGCAGTTCTTC. It yields the protein CASSYSTVWASGGQRGNEQFF.

The chain is built from TRBV28 and TRBJ2-7; 10 nucleotides align to TRBD1. This CDR3 contains 13 residues. Germline values: CDR1 MDHEN, CDR2 SYDVKM. Losses at the gene ends were 6 bases for V and 5 bases for J; bases not matched to a gene: 4. CDR3 bases: TGTGCCAGCAGGGGGACAGGGGTCAACGAGCAGTACTTC. Residues: CASRGTGVNEQYF.

This clonotype was detected a few times. In DNA form, the CDR3 reads TGTGCCAGCAGTCGGGACTTCAACACCGGGGAGCTGTTTTTT. It encodes CASSRDFNTGELFF. The chain recombines TRBV28 with TRBJ2-2, with a tentative D call TRBD2 (6 bases). The germline CDR1 and CDR2 sequences are MDHEN and SYDVKM. CDR3 size: 14 residues. The ends were cut back, 5 bases at V and 2 bases at J, with 9 bases in the middle.

This clonotype has just a few counts. V is TRBV3-1 and J is TRBJ2-7, with TRBD2 as a possible D gene (6 bases). The germline V gene encodes CDR1 LGHDT and CDR2 YNNKEL (reference sequence). V was pared by 2 bases and J by 0 bases, with 11 bases between. The CDR3 is 15 residues long. The DNA of the CDR3 is TGTGCCAGCAGCCAACCCCGCGGGGCCTCCTACGAGCAGTACTTC. It codes for CASSQPRGASYEQYF.

This clonotype was seen many times. This CDR3 is CASSQPPQGARYYEQYF. The CDR3 nucleotides are TGCGCCAGCAGTCAACCACCACAGGGGGCTAGGTACTACGAGCAGTACTTC. This chain uses TRBV23-1 with TRBJ2-7; TRBD1 matches at 9 bases. TRBV23-1 is reported as an ORF; its role is uncertain. CDR3 length: 17 residues. J lost 3 bases, V lost 2 bases, and 11 bases had no gene match.

The table lists this clonotype with many counts. The chain carries TRBV20-1 and TRBJ2-7, with a possible D match to TRBD1 (6 bases). V gave up 1 base and J gave up 1 base, with 8 bases separating them. CDR3 length: 13 residues. Germline values: CDR1 DFQATT, CDR2 SNEGSKA (reference sequence). CDR3 amino acids: CSARAGQSYEQYF. In nucleotides, the CDR3 is TGCAGTGCTAGAGCGGGACAATCCTACGAGCAGTACTTC.

This clonotype came up many times. V and J are TRBV9 and TRBJ1-5; D gene uncertain. Trimming pared 0 bases from V and 3 bases from J, leaving 4 bases between. Germline assignment: CDR1 SGDLS and CDR2 YYNGEE. CDR3 size: 13 residues. The CDR3 coding sequence is TGTGCCAGCAGCGTAGGATACAATCAGCCCCAGCATTTT. This sequence encodes CASSVGYNQPQHF. The full variable domain, its missing parts supplied by reference TRBV9 and TRBJ1-5, is DSGVTQTPKHLITATGQRVTLRCSPRSGDLSVYWYQQSLDQGLQFLIQYYNGEERAKGNILERFSAQQFPDLHSELNLSSLELGDSALYFCASSVGYNQPQHFGDGTRLSIL.

In its sample, this clonotype was seen a few times. This chain joins TRBV2 and TRBJ1-4; TRBD1 matches at 9 bases. The CDR3 extends over 16 amino acids. With 6 bases clipped from V and 7 bases from J, the junction kept 12 bases outside the gene matches. CDR1 SNHLY and CDR2 FYNNEI come from the germline V gene. The CDR3, as DNA: TGTGCCAGCAGAGCAATCCGGACAGGGGTTTTTGAAAAACTGTTTTTT. Translated, it gives CASRAIRTGVFEKLFF.

V and J are TRBV7-3 and TRBJ2-5, with D perhaps TRBD1 (5 bases). CDR1 is SGHTA, CDR2 FQGTGA, per germline. This CDR3 is built from 14 residues. Trimming cost V 2 bases and J 5 bases, with 12 bases left between them. CDR3 loop: CASSLGHSMETQYF. CDR3 nucleotides: TGTGCCAGCAGCTTAGGACATTCGATGGAGACCCAGTACTTC.